One sample yielded the 7 T cell receptor beta chains listed below, sequenced in a study of cytomegalovirus exposure and HLA in healthy donors. PCR was performed using 60 Vbeta and 13 Jbeta primers. Clones were sequenced by immunoSEQ multiplex PCR, and TCRdb holds only the in-frame ones, with some missing. Of about 160,000 clones in the sample, 80% to 85% are singletons; the top ten hold 1.5% to 2%. The material sequenced was PBMCs. The receptors originated from a human donor in good health.

CDR3 loop: CASSSSYSEGIQYF. CDR3 DNA sequence: TGCGCCAGCAGCTCAAGTTACTCGGAGGGGATTCAGTACTTC. This chain joins TRBV5-1 and TRBJ2-4, with D perhaps TRBD2 (6 bases). The CDR3 covers 14 residues. CDR1 and CDR2 (germline): SGHRS, YFSETQ. The ends were cut back, 3 bases at V and 10 bases at J, with 17 bases in the middle.

The genes are TRBV5-1 and TRBJ1-1; possibly TRBD1 for D (5 bases). CDR1 is SGHRS and CDR2 is YFSETQ in the germline V gene. Trimming pared 5 bases from V and 3 bases from J, leaving 14 bases between. This CDR3 spans 14 amino acids. The CDR3 DNA sequence: TGCGCCAGCAGTTCCGGGACGGGAGACACTGAAGCTTTCTTT. Translated, it gives CASSSGTGDTEAFF.

The V call is TRBV5-5, the J call TRBJ2-7; the D gene is possibly TRBD2 (6 bases). V lost 2 bases to trimming and J lost 2 bases, with 14 bases between them. From germline, CDR1 is SGHKS and CDR2 YYEKEE (reference sequence). The CDR3 has 15 amino acids. CDR3 sequence: CASSFSRDSAYEQYF. Written as DNA, the CDR3 is TGTGCCAGCAGCTTTTCTAGGGACTCAGCCTACGAGCAGTACTTC. Looking up the rest from reference TRBV5-5 and TRBJ2-7 gives the full variable domain: DAGVTQSPTHLIKTRGQQVTLRCSPISGHKSVSWYQQVLGQGPQFIFQYYEKEERGRGNFPDRFSARQFPNYSSELNVNALLLGDSALYLCASSFSRDSAYEQYFGPGTRLTVT.

This sequence joins TRBV7-9 and TRBJ1-2; weak D call: TRBD1 (5 bases). The CDR3 is 13 residues long. The V gene's germline CDR1 is SEHNR and CDR2 FQNEAQ (reference sequence). The V end was cut by 0 bases, the J end by 4 bases, with 6 bases between. The CDR3 DNA is TGTGCCAGCAGCTTAGCGACAGTCTATGGCTACACCTTC. Amino acid sequence: CASSLATVYGYTF.

This sequence joins TRBV5-4 and TRBJ2-1, with 11 bases matching TRBD1. J lost 10 bases, V lost 1 base, and 10 bases had no gene match. In germline, CDR1 is SGHNT, CDR2 YYREEE (reference sequence). The CDR3 contains 16 residues. DNA of the CDR3: TGTGCCAGCAGCTTGTTACTGGACAGGGGGCGAGGGGAGCAGTTCTTC. This encodes CASSLLLDRGRGEQFF.

The genes are TRBV18 and TRBJ2-3, with D hard to call. The CDR3 spans 14 residues. Trimming took off 0 bases at V and 4 bases at J, with 8 bases between the two ends. Germline lookup yields CDR1 KGHSH and CDR2 LQKENI. The CDR3 is CASSPPSVPDTQYF. As DNA, the CDR3 is TGTGCCAGCTCACCACCGAGTGTGCCAGATACGCAGTATTTT. Full variable domain (outside the CDR3, taken from reference TRBV18 and TRBJ2-3): NAGVMQNPRHLVRRRGQEARLRCSPMKGHSHVYWYRQLPEEGLKFMVYLQKENIIDESGMPKERFSAEFPKEGPSILRIQQVVRGDSAAYFCASSPPSVPDTQYFGPGTRLTVL.

The rearrangement joins TRBV2 to TRBJ1-4, with 7 bases identical to TRBD1. Germline lookup yields CDR1 SNHLY and CDR2 FYNNEI. The length of the CDR3 is 12 residues. J was trimmed by 11 bases and V by 0 bases; bases with no gene match: 0. CDR3 DNA sequence: TGTGCCAGCAGTGAAGCCAGGGGGAAACTGTTTTTT. Its protein product is CASSEARGKLFF.